The rows below give T cell receptor beta chains drawn from one sample of a study of blood T cell repertoires in COVID-19. Clones were sequenced by immunoSEQ multiplex PCR, and TCRdb holds only the in-frame ones, with some missing. The repertoire holds 100,000 to 110,000 clones, with around four fifths as singletons. Sequenced material: peripheral blood. These receptors originate from a man between 65 and 85 years old with active or convalescent COVID-19. CDR3s include the opening cysteine and the closing phenylalanine or tryptophan. Fields, in order: J gene, V gene, clone size, D gene, CDR3 DNA, CDR3 protein. A D gene is named only where the DNA matches it firmly. Some rows have no size entry. The others give once, few or many, or a class for an expanded clone.

j_call: TRBJ2-5; v_call: TRBV6-2/TRBV6-3; clone_size: NA; d_call: NA; cdr3_nt: TGTGCCAGCAGTTTCCTTAGAGGTCGGGGGGCTACACAAGAGACCCAGTACTTC; cdr3_aa: CASSFLRGRGATQETQYF
j_call: TRBJ1-2; v_call: TRBV5-1; clone_size: NA; d_call: TRBD1; cdr3_nt: TGCGCCAGCAGGAACCCGGGACAGGCTATCTATGGCTACACCTTC; cdr3_aa: CASRNPGQAIYGYTF
j_call: TRBJ2-1; v_call: TRBV5-6; clone_size: NA; d_call: TRBD1; cdr3_nt: TGTGCCAGCAGCTCGACCCGGGACAGATTTTACAATGAGCAGTTCTTC; cdr3_aa: CASSSTRDRFYNEQFF
j_call: TRBJ2-5; v_call: TRBV6-2/TRBV6-3; clone_size: NA; d_call: NA; cdr3_nt: TGTGCCAGCAGTTCACTAGACACCCAGTACTTC; cdr3_aa: CASSSLDTQYF
j_call: TRBJ2-7; v_call: TRBV29-1; clone_size: NA; d_call: TRBD1; cdr3_nt: TGCAGCGCCGGGACAGGGGATGCCTACGAGCAGTACTTC; cdr3_aa: CSAGTGDAYEQYF
j_call: TRBJ2-7; v_call: TRBV6-5; clone_size: NA; d_call: NA; cdr3_nt: TGTGCCAGCAGTCCCCCTCGGAGGGGCGAGCAGTACTTC; cdr3_aa: CASSPPRRGEQYF
j_call: TRBJ1-2; v_call: TRBV3-1/TRBV3-2; clone_size: NA; d_call: TRBD1; cdr3_nt: TGTGCCAGCAGCCACTTGCCAGGGGGCGACTATGGCTACACCTTC; cdr3_aa: CASSHLPGGDYGYTF
j_call: TRBJ1-6; v_call: TRBV30; clone_size: NA; d_call: NA; cdr3_nt: TGTGCCTGGAGTTCTGATAATTCACCCCTCCACTTT; cdr3_aa: CAWSSDNSPLHF
j_call: TRBJ2-3; v_call: TRBV12-5; clone_size: NA; d_call: TRBD1; cdr3_nt: TGTGCTAGTGGCCGGGACAGGGTGTCAGATACGCAGTATTTT; cdr3_aa: CASGRDRVSDTQYF
j_call: TRBJ2-7; v_call: TRBV27; clone_size: NA; d_call: TRBD1; cdr3_nt: TGTGCCAGCAGTGTCTCCGGGACAGGGGACCAGCAGTACTTC; cdr3_aa: CASSVSGTGDQQYF
j_call: TRBJ1-6; v_call: TRBV28; clone_size: NA; d_call: TRBD1; cdr3_nt: TGTGCCAGCAGTTTATTCGGGACAGGGGAGAATTCACCCCTCCACTTT; cdr3_aa: CASSLFGTGENSPLHF
j_call: TRBJ1-1; v_call: TRBV7-9; clone_size: NA; d_call: TRBD1; cdr3_nt: TGTGCCAGCAGCTTGGGGACAGGAGTCAACACTGAAGCTTTCTTT; cdr3_aa: CASSLGTGVNTEAFF
j_call: TRBJ1-2; v_call: TRBV6-5; clone_size: NA; d_call: TRBD1; cdr3_nt: TGTGCCAGCAGTTACTCGGTACAGGGGGACCTCGGCGGCTACACCTTC; cdr3_aa: CASSYSVQGDLGGYTF
j_call: TRBJ1-5; v_call: TRBV3-1/TRBV3-2; clone_size: NA; d_call: TRBD1; cdr3_nt: TGTGCCAGCAGCCAGGGACCGGGACAGAGAAATCAGCCCCAGCATTTT; cdr3_aa: CASSQGPGQRNQPQHF
j_call: TRBJ2-3; v_call: TRBV24-1; clone_size: NA; d_call: TRBD2; cdr3_nt: TGTGCCACCAGTGATTTGACTAGCGGGGGGGATACGCAGTATTTT; cdr3_aa: CATSDLTSGGDTQYF
j_call: TRBJ2-5; v_call: TRBV6-1; clone_size: many; d_call: NA; cdr3_nt: TGTGCCAGCAGTGCCAATACAGGGACGCCTGGGGAGACCCAGTACTTC; cdr3_aa: CASSANTGTPGETQYF
j_call: TRBJ1-6; v_call: TRBV5-1; clone_size: NA; d_call: NA; cdr3_nt: TGCGCCAGCAGCTTGGCCGGACAAAATTCACCCCTCCACTTT; cdr3_aa: CASSLAGQNSPLHF
j_call: TRBJ2-4; v_call: TRBV12-5; clone_size: NA; d_call: TRBD2; cdr3_nt: TGTGCTAGTGGTCCCCCCCCCGGGGGGGGGAACATTCAGTACTTC; cdr3_aa: CASGPPPGGGNIQYF
j_call: TRBJ1-4; v_call: TRBV6-5; clone_size: NA; d_call: TRBD1; cdr3_nt: TGTGCCAGCAGTTCCGGGACAGCTGAAAAACTGTTTTTT; cdr3_aa: CASSSGTAEKLFF
j_call: TRBJ1-2; v_call: TRBV28; clone_size: NA; d_call: TRBD1; cdr3_nt: TGTGCCAGCAGTTTCGGACAGGTCTATGGCTACACCTTC; cdr3_aa: CASSFGQVYGYTF
j_call: TRBJ1-2; v_call: TRBV28; clone_size: NA; d_call: TRBD1; cdr3_nt: TGTGCCAGCAGACTCGGACAGGGAGTAGGCTATGGCTACACCTTC; cdr3_aa: CASRLGQGVGYGYTF
j_call: TRBJ2-1; v_call: TRBV6-2/TRBV6-3; clone_size: NA; d_call: NA; cdr3_nt: TGTGCCAGCAGTTACACCCCTAGCGCCTACAATGAGCAGTTCTTC; cdr3_aa: CASSYTPSAYNEQFF
j_call: TRBJ1-1; v_call: TRBV18; clone_size: NA; d_call: TRBD1; cdr3_nt: TGTGCCAGCTCACGAGGACAGGGGTGGACTGAAGCTTTCTTT; cdr3_aa: CASSRGQGWTEAFF
j_call: TRBJ1-1; v_call: TRBV29-1; clone_size: NA; d_call: NA; cdr3_nt: TGCAGCGCTACGGACAGATACACTGAAGCTTTCTTT; cdr3_aa: CSATDRYTEAFF
j_call: TRBJ1-6; v_call: TRBV15; clone_size: NA; d_call: NA; cdr3_nt: TGTGCCACCAGCAGAGAGCAGCAGGGCAATTCACCCCTCCACTTT; cdr3_aa: CATSREQQGNSPLHF
j_call: TRBJ1-4; v_call: TRBV21-1; clone_size: NA; d_call: NA; cdr3_nt: TGTGCCAGCAGCCCTGCCCGGATGGGGCTCGGTGAGGTTTTT; cdr3_aa: CASSPARMGLGEVF
j_call: TRBJ1-5; v_call: TRBV30; clone_size: NA; d_call: NA; cdr3_nt: TGTGCCTGGAGTGTCGGGGTGAATCAGCCCCAGCATTTT; cdr3_aa: CAWSVGVNQPQHF
j_call: TRBJ2-3; v_call: TRBV4-1; clone_size: few; d_call: NA; cdr3_nt: TGCGCCAGCAGCTATAGCGGCGGCACAGATACGCAGTATTTT; cdr3_aa: CASSYSGGTDTQYF
j_call: TRBJ1-1; v_call: TRBV3-1/TRBV3-2; clone_size: NA; d_call: NA; cdr3_nt: TGTGCCAGCAGCCAAGCCGGGAACACTGAAGCTTTCTTT; cdr3_aa: CASSQAGNTEAFF